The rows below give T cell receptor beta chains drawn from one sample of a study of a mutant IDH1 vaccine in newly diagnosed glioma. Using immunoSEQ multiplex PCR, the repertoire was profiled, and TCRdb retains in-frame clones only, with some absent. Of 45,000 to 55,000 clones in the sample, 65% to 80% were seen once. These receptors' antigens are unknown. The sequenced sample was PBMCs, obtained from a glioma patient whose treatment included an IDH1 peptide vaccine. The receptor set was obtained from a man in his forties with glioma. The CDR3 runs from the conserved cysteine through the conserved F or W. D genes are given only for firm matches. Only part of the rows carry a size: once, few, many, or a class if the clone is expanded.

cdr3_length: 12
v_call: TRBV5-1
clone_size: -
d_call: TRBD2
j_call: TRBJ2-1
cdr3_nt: TGCGCCAGCAGCTTTCGGGGGGATGAGCAGTTCTTC
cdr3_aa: CASSFRGDEQFF

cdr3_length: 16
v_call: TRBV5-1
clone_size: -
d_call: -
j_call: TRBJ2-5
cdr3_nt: TGCGCCAGCAGCTTTTCTGGCAGATTAGGCCAAGAGACCCAGTACTTC
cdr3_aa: CASSFSGRLGQETQYF

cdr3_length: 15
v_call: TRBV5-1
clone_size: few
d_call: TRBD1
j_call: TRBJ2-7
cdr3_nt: TGCGCCAGCAGCCCCCAAACCGGGACAGGGGCCCCTCCTTGCTTC
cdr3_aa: CASSPQTGTGAPPCF

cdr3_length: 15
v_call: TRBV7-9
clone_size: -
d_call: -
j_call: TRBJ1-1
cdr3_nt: TGTGCCAGCAGCTCCTCCAGGGTTCGGGGAACTGAAGCTTTCTTT
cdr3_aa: CASSSSRVRGTEAFF

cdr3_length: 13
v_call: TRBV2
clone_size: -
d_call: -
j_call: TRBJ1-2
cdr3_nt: TGTGCCAGCAGGGAGGGCAGCCCCTATGGCTACACCTTC
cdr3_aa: CASREGSPYGYTF

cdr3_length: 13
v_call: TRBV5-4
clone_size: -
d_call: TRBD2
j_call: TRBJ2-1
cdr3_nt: TGTGCCAGCAGTGTTGACGGGAGGTATGAGCAGTTCTTC
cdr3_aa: CASSVDGRYEQFF

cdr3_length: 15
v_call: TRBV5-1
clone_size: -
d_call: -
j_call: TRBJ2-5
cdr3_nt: TGCGCCAGCAGCTTGGGCCCAGGGGTGGGCGAGACCCAGTACTTC
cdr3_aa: CASSLGPGVGETQYF

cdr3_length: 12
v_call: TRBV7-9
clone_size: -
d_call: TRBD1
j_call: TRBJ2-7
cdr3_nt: TGTGCCTCTAGCACAGGGGACTACGAGCAGTACTTC
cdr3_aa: CASSTGDYEQYF

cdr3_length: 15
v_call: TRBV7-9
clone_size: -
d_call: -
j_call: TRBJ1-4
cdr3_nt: TGTGCCAGCAGCTTAGTAGGTGGGGCGAGTGAAAAACTGTTTTTT
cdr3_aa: CASSLVGGASEKLFF

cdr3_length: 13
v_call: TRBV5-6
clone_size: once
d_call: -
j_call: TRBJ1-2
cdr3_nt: TGTGCCAGCAGCTTGGGGACCTCGGGCGGCTACACCTTC
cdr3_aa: CASSLGTSGGYTF

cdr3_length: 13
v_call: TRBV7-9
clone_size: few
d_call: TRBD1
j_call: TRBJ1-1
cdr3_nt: TGTGCCAGCAGCTTATCAGGGGGCACTGAAGCTTTCTTT
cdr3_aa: CASSLSGGTEAFF

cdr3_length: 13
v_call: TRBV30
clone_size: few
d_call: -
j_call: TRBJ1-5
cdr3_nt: TGTGCCTGGGGACGGGGGGCGAGTCAGCCCCAGCATTTT
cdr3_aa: CAWGRGASQPQHF

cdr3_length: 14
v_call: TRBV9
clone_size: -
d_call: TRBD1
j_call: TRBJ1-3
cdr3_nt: TGTGCCAGCAGTTCCGGGACAGGTGGAAACACCATATATTTT
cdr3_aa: CASSSGTGGNTIYF

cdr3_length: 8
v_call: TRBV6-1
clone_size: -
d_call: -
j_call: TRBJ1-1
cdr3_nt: TGTGCCAGCAGTGAAGCTTTCTTT
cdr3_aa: CASSEAFF

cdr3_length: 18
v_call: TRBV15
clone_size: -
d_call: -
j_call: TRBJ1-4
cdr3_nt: TGTGCCACCAGCAGAGTTTTAGTACAGACCGCAACTAATGAAAAACTGTTTTTT
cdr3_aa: CATSRVLVQTATNEKLFF

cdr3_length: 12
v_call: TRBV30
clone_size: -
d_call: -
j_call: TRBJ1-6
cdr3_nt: TGTGCCTGGAGACCAATCCATTCACCCCTCCACTTT
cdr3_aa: CAWRPIHSPLHF

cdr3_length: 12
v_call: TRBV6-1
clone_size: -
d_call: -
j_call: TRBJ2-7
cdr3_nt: TGTGCCAGCAGTGACTATTCCTACGAGCAGTACTTC
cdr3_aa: CASSDYSYEQYF

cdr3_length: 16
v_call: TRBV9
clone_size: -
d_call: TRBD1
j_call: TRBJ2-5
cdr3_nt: TGTGCCAGCAGCCCCAACAGGGGCCGGTACCAAGAGACCCAGTACTTC
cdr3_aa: CASSPNRGRYQETQYF

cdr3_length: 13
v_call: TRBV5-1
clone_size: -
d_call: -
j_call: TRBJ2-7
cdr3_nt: TGCGCCAGCAGGGCTACAGGGTCCTACGAGCAGTACTTC
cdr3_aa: CASRATGSYEQYF

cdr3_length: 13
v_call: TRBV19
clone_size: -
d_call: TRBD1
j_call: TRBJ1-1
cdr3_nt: TGTGCCACCCCAGGGGGTGGTGGCACTGAAGCTTTCTTT
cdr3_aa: CATPGGGGTEAFF

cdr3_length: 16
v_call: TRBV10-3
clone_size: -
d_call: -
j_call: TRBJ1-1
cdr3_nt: TGTGCCATCAGTGAGTCGGGAGACGGACGGTACACTGAAGCTTTCTTT
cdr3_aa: CAISESGDGRYTEAFF